The rows below give T cell receptor beta chains drawn from one sample of a study. MiXCR, run by TCRdb on the RT-PCR reads, gives a single entry per CDR3 protein. The top ten hold about 3.9% of the sample, which has more than 600,000 distinct CDR3 sequences, 14% seen once. Sequenced material: memory CD4+ T cells from blood. The source is a female donor in good health, serving as a healthy control. Each CDR3 is given with its conserved first and last residue. D genes are given only for firm matches. Part of the rows lack a size; the others show once, few, many or a class for expanded clones.

cdr3_nt | cdr3_aa | d_call | v_call | clone_size | j_call
TGCAGCGTTAGTGGGACAGGGGGCTACACTGAAGCTTTCTTT | CSVSGTGGYTEAFF | TRBD1 | TRBV29-1 | many | TRBJ1-1
TGTGCCAGCAGCTTGGCCATGGGAGTAGACTATGGCTACACCTTC | CASSLAMGVDYGYTF | - | TRBV5-6 | few | TRBJ1-2
TGTGCCACCAGTGAACGGACAGGGACCGACGAGCAGTACTTC | CATSERTGTDEQYF | TRBD1 | TRBV24-1 | - | TRBJ2-7
TGCAGTGCTAGAACTTCTAGCGCTAGCTCCTACAATGAGCAGTTCTTC | CSARTSSASSYNEQFF | - | TRBV20-1 | - | TRBJ2-1
TGCAGTGCTAGAGTGGCTAGCGGGATGGAGACCCAGTACTTC | CSARVASGMETQYF | TRBD2 | TRBV20-1 | - | TRBJ2-5
TGTGCCAGCAGTTACGAGGGGGAGGCTTTCTTT | CASSYEGEAFF | - | TRBV6-5 | few | TRBJ1-1
TGTGCCAGCAGCTTAAAGGACCGGGTCTATACGTACGAGCAGTACTTC | CASSLKDRVYTYEQYF | - | TRBV7-2 | many | TRBJ2-7
TGTGCCAGCAGCTTCGGGACAGGGGATGGCAATGAGCAGTTCTTC | CASSFGTGDGNEQFF | TRBD1 | TRBV7-3 | many | TRBJ2-1
TGTGCCAGCAGACCCCCTTCCCGGGAGGACCCTTGGGACTATGGCTACACCTTC | CASRPPSREDPWDYGYTF | - | TRBV6-5 | many | TRBJ1-2
TGTGCCAGCAGCCCCCCCGGGACAGCAAACTACGAGCAGTACTTC | CASSPPGTANYEQYF | TRBD1 | TRBV13 | - | TRBJ2-7
TGTGCCAGCGTTAAGGGGAACGGGTATAATTCACCCCTCCACTTT | CASVKGNGYNSPLHF | - | TRBV6-5 | many | TRBJ1-6
TGCAGTGCTAACCCGTCAGGACTCGGATTGAATTCACCCCTCCACTTT | CSANPSGLGLNSPLHF | - | TRBV20-1 | many | TRBJ1-6
TGTGCCAGCTCACCACCGTTAGGAGCGGGTCATACGCAGTATTTT | CASSPPLGAGHTQYF | - | TRBV18 | few | TRBJ2-3
TGTGCCAGCAGTTTACGAGGGGGCGCGATCTATGGCTACACCTTC | CASSLRGGAIYGYTF | TRBD1 | TRBV12-3/TRBV12-4 | - | TRBJ1-2
TGTGCCAGCACCCGCCCCGGGACAGGGAATGAAAAACTGTTTTTT | CASTRPGTGNEKLFF | TRBD1 | TRBV7-2 | few | TRBJ1-4
TGTGCCAGCCACACTAGCGGGAGCTTTAATGAGCAGTTCTTC | CASHTSGSFNEQFF | TRBD2 | TRBV28 | few | TRBJ2-1
TGCGCCAGCAGCTTGGAGAGGGGGGATGCAGATACGCAGTATTTT | CASSLERGDADTQYF | - | TRBV5-1 | - | TRBJ2-3
TGTGCCAGCAGCGGGAGGGGCGAGCCCTCGGATGAGCAGTTCTTC | CASSGRGEPSDEQFF | TRBD2 | TRBV7-8 | - | TRBJ2-1
TGTGCCAGCAGTTCTCAGGGGGCCTATTCACCCCTCCACTTT | CASSSQGAYSPLHF | TRBD1 | TRBV6-6 | many | TRBJ1-6
TGTGCCAGCAGCTACGGGTCCCTGCTCACTGAAGCTTTCTTT | CASSYGSLLTEAFF | - | TRBV7-2 | - | TRBJ1-1
TGTGCCAGCAGCCCTAGCGGGCAAGAGACCCAGTACTTC | CASSPSGQETQYF | TRBD2 | TRBV7-3 | few | TRBJ2-5
TGTGCCAGCTCACCCCAAAGACGGAATGAGCAGTTCTTC | CASSPQRRNEQFF | - | TRBV18 | - | TRBJ2-1
TGTGCCAGCAAAGGGGGTCCCATTAGGAATGAGCAGTTCTTC | CASKGGPIRNEQFF | - | TRBV6-2/TRBV6-3 | - | TRBJ2-1
TGCAGTGCTAGTGACACAGGGGGCGGGAGCAATCAGCCCCAGCATTTT | CSASDTGGGSNQPQHF | TRBD1 | TRBV20-1 | many | TRBJ1-5
TGTGCCATCAGTCCGTCGGACAGGGGGTCTGGGGCCAACGTCCTGACTTTC | CAISPSDRGSGANVLTF | TRBD1 | TRBV10-3 | few | TRBJ2-6
TGTGCCTGGAGTGAGGACCCCCCAGGGGGAACCAAAAACATTCAGTACTTC | CAWSEDPPGGTKNIQYF | TRBD1 | TRBV30 | few | TRBJ2-4
TGTGCCAGTAGTGCCCGACTAGCTCGGGAGCAGTTCTTC | CASSARLAREQFF | TRBD2 | TRBV19 | few | TRBJ2-1
TGTGCCAGCAGTTTCTTGGGACAGGGAGGGACAGATACGCAGTATTTT | CASSFLGQGGTDTQYF | TRBD1 | TRBV27 | few | TRBJ2-3
TGCGCCAGCAGATACAGGTCCTCCTTTTCTGGGGCCAACGTCCTGACTTTC | CASRYRSSFSGANVLTF | - | TRBV5-1 | - | TRBJ2-6
TGTGCCAGCAGCGAGCAGGAGGGGGCTCCCCAGCATTTT | CASSEQEGAPQHF | TRBD1 | TRBV7-9 | once | TRBJ1-5
TGCAGCGTCACTCGGGACAGGGGCTACGAGCAGTACTTC | CSVTRDRGYEQYF | TRBD1 | TRBV29-1 | few | TRBJ2-7
TGTGCCAGCAGCCCATCCCGGGGTTGGTACACTGAAGCTTTCTTT | CASSPSRGWYTEAFF | - | TRBV12-3/TRBV12-4 | - | TRBJ1-1
TGTGCCAGCAGTCGTGGGGGCTCCAGCAATCAGCCCCAGCATTTT | CASSRGGSSNQPQHF | - | TRBV7-2 | many | TRBJ1-5
TGCAGTGTTTCGGGGGGGCTAGCGGGGCGCGAGCAGTACTTC | CSVSGGLAGREQYF | TRBD2 | TRBV20-1 | many | TRBJ2-7
TGTGCCAGCAGGTTGGAGCATTACAATGAGCAGTTCTTC | CASRLEHYNEQFF | - | TRBV6-5 | many | TRBJ2-1
TGTGCCACCGGCCTAGCGGGTTACAATGAGCAGTTCTTC | CATGLAGYNEQFF | TRBD2 | TRBV24-1 | many | TRBJ2-1
TGCGCCAGCAGCCAAGAACGGGAGGATACGCAGTATTTT | CASSQEREDTQYF | - | TRBV4-1 | few | TRBJ2-3
TGTGCCAGCAGCCAAGTGGGGACAGGGAAATTCGGCTACACCTTC | CASSQVGTGKFGYTF | TRBD1 | TRBV3-1 | - | TRBJ1-2
TGTGCCAGCAGTCGGAGGGCCCAAGAGACCCAGTACTTC | CASSRRAQETQYF | - | TRBV7-3 | - | TRBJ2-5
TGTGCCAGCAGCTTAGCGGATGGGGCCAACGTCCTGACTTTC | CASSLADGANVLTF | - | TRBV7-8 | few | TRBJ2-6
TGCGCCAGCAGCTTGGGTAGCCTGGGCGAGCAGTACTTC | CASSLGSLGEQYF | - | TRBV5-1 | - | TRBJ2-7
TGCAGCGTTGGAATGGAGAAGGAGACCCAGTACTTC | CSVGMEKETQYF | - | TRBV29-1 | few | TRBJ2-5
TGCAGCGCCAGGGACAGGGCTAATGAGCAGTTCTTC | CSARDRANEQFF | TRBD1 | TRBV29-1 | - | TRBJ2-1
TGTGCCAGCAGTTACGAGGGCCTTAGGTCCGGGGAGCTGTTTTTT | CASSYEGLRSGELFF | - | TRBV6-5 | - | TRBJ2-2
TGTGCCAGCAGTGCGAGACTGGGTTCACCCCTCCACTTT | CASSARLGSPLHF | - | TRBV25-1 | few | TRBJ1-6
TGCGCCAGTACCCGAATGGTAGCGGGAAACACCGGGGAGCTGTTTTTT | CASTRMVAGNTGELFF | TRBD2 | TRBV10-2 | many | TRBJ2-2
TGTGCCAGCAGCCAAACCAGCGGGAGTGGAAATGAGCAGTTCTTC | CASSQTSGSGNEQFF | TRBD2 | TRBV7-8 | few | TRBJ2-1
TGTGCCAGCGAAGAACAGAACTATGGCTACACCTTC | CASEEQNYGYTF | - | TRBV28 | - | TRBJ1-2
TGTGCCACCAGTGATTCCAGGAGGGAGACCCAGTACTTC | CATSDSRRETQYF | - | TRBV24-1 | many | TRBJ2-5
TGTGCCAGCAGCCTCCCAGCGGGGACCCAGTACTTC | CASSLPAGTQYF | - | TRBV12-3/TRBV12-4 | many | TRBJ2-5
TGTGCCAGCAGCTTAGCACCAGGGGGCATCGGGGAGCTGTTTTTT | CASSLAPGGIGELFF | TRBD1 | TRBV7-8 | - | TRBJ2-2
TGTGCCAGCAGCTTACAGGGTTTGGACACCGGGGAGCTGTTTTTT | CASSLQGLDTGELFF | - | TRBV4-2 | few | TRBJ2-2
TGCAGCGTTGGGGGGACAGACTACAATGAGCAGTTCTTC | CSVGGTDYNEQFF | TRBD1 | TRBV29-1 | many | TRBJ2-1